Following are 27 T cell receptor beta chains from one sample sequenced in a study of blood T cell repertoires in COVID-19 (dated by TCRdb to 2020 to 2021). Receptors were amplified or captured by the immunoSEQ multiplex PCR assay. TCRdb took this table from immuneACCESS and kept in-frame rearrangements with V and J called. Such tables lack part of the clones; where checked against another copy, unresolved V genes explain under half of the gap, and the rest is unexplained. This sample has around 130,000 clones in its table, and 84% of those were observed once. The ten largest account for 12% of the sample. The sequenced sample was peripheral blood. These receptors originate from a woman aged 60-70 years with acute or convalescent COVID-19.

The J gene is TRBJ2-3, the V gene TRBV9, with TRBD2 matching over 11 bases. V lost 4 bases to trimming and J lost 4 bases; unmatched junction nucleotides: 11. Germline-derived CDR1 and CDR2 are SGDLS and YYNGEE. CDR3 size: 17 residues. The CDR3 DNA is TGTGCCAGCAGCAACGTAATAGCGGGGGGGTGGGCAGATACGCAGTATTTT. Translation: CASSNVIAGGWADTQYF.

V and J are TRBV19 and TRBJ1-5; D gene ambiguous. The V end lost 6 bases, the J end lost 3 bases, and 18 bases lay between the germline ends. CDR3 length equals 16 residues. Germline assignment: CDR1 LNHDA and CDR2 SQIVND (reference sequence). The CDR3 here is CASSPIIGSNNQPQHF. CDR3 coding DNA: TGTGCCAGTAGCCCGATTATCGGGAGTAACAATCAGCCCCAGCATTTT.

V is TRBV19 and J is TRBJ1-5, with unresolved D. V lost 5 bases, J lost 3 bases, and 14 bases lay in between. The CDR3 is 15 residues long. Germline CDR1 and CDR2: LNHDA and SQIVND (reference sequence). This CDR3 reads CASSPGSGFNQPQHF. The CDR3 nucleotides are TGTGCCAGTAGTCCAGGTTCAGGATTCAATCAGCCCCAGCATTTT.

CDR3 nucleotide sequence: TGTGCCTGGAGTGTGAACAGGAGGGGTTCTGGCTACACCTTC. It encodes CAWSVNRRGSGYTF. V usage is TRBV30 and J usage is TRBJ1-2, with a tentative D call TRBD1 (5 bases). The CDR3 is 14 residues long. From germline, CDR1 is GTSNPN and CDR2 SVGIG (reference sequence). V was cut by 0 bases and J by 7 bases, with 15 bases left in between.

This chain links TRBV7-2 with TRBJ2-7; maybe TRBD2 (5 bases). Between the trimmed V and J ends, which lost 1 base and 2 bases, there was a span of 9 bases. Per the germline V gene, CDR1 is SGHTA and CDR2 is FQGNSA. The CDR3 has 14 amino acids. CDR3 sequence reads: CASSLGTATYEQYF. The CDR3, as DNA: TGTGCCAGCAGCTTAGGGACTGCAACCTACGAGCAGTACTTC. The variable domain in full, completed from reference TRBV7-2 and TRBJ2-7, reads GAGVSQSPSNKVTEKGKDVELRCDPISGHTALYWYRQSLGQGLEFLIYFQGNSAPDKSGLPSDRFSAERTGGSVSTLTIQRTQQEDSAVYLCASSLGTATYEQYFGPGTRLTVT.

J is TRBJ2-5 and V is TRBV7-3; 7 bases are a match to TRBD2. CDR1 is SGHTA and CDR2 is FQGTGA in the germline V gene. The CDR3 covers 14 residues. Trimming at V came to 6 bases and at J to 5 bases, leaving 9 bases not matched to a gene. This CDR3 reads CASRRGLVDETQYF. The DNA of the CDR3 is TGTGCCAGCAGGCGAGGACTAGTTGACGAGACCCAGTACTTC.

V gene TRBV27 combines with J gene TRBJ2-7; D may be TRBD2 (5 bases). The CDR3 covers 15 residues. The ends were cut back, 5 bases at V and 1 base at J, with 15 bases in the middle. The germline CDR1 and CDR2 sequences are MNHEY and SMNVEV (reference sequence). The CDR3 reads CASSNTRGGSYEQYF. The CDR3 bases are TGTGCCAGCAGTAATACTAGAGGAGGATCCTACGAGCAGTACTTC.

CDR3 DNA sequence: TGTGCCAGCAGCCCGCCAGGCATCGGCTACGAGCAGTACGTC. It yields the protein CASSPPGIGYEQYV. The V gene is TRBV7-9, the J gene TRBJ2-7; D call uncertain. V dropped 5 bases and J dropped 3 bases, with 14 bases sitting between them. CDR1 and CDR2 from the germline V gene are SEHNR and FQNEAQ (reference sequence). The CDR3 contains 14 residues.

This rearrangement joins TRBV6-6 to TRBJ1-6, with a weak D call TRBD1 (5 bases). The CDR3 runs to 15 residues. CDR1 is MNHNY and CDR2 is SVGAGI in the germline V gene (reference sequence). V lost 6 bases to trimming and J lost 9 bases, with 18 bases between them. The DNA of the CDR3 is TGTGCCAGCAGCCCCAGGGAAGGGCTCGGTTCACCCCTCCACTTT. Its protein product is CASSPREGLGSPLHF.

The chain links TRBV29-1 to TRBJ1-1; 9 bases match TRBD1. Trimming took 7 bases from V and 4 from J; bases not matched to a gene: 13. Germline V CDR1 and CDR2: SQVTM, ANQGSEA. The CDR3 consists of 15 residues. The CDR3 DNA sequence: TGCAGCGCTTATCGACCGGGACAGGGATCCACTGAAGCTTTCTTT. This translates into CSAYRPGQGSTEAFF.

This chain uses TRBV10-1 with TRBJ1-1; D perhaps matches TRBD1 (5 bases). This CDR3 region has 13 residues. Germline V gene lookup returns CDR1 WNHNN and CDR2 SYGVQD (reference sequence). V gave up 2 bases and J gave up 10 bases, with 14 bases separating them. The CDR3 sequence: CASSEVGPLAAFF. DNA for the CDR3: TGCGCCAGCAGTGAGGTGGGGCCATTGGCAGCTTTCTTT.

About this clone: This same CDR3 is encoded by further DNA sequences in the sample. The chain couples TRBV10-1 to TRBJ1-5, with D perhaps TRBD1 (6 bases). Germline-derived CDR1 and CDR2 are WNHNN and SYGVQD (reference sequence). Trimming shortened V by 4 bases and J by 5 bases, and 9 bases separated the two germline ends. CDR3 length: 13 amino acids. Here the CDR3 reads CASSGTVDQPQHF. The CDR3 region has the DNA TGCGCCAGCAGTGGGACAGTCGATCAGCCCCAGCATTTT.

This chain uses TRBV9 with TRBJ2-1; a weak D match, TRBD2 (7 bases). The V end was cut by 3 bases, the J end by 7 bases, with 14 bases between. The CDR3 spans 14 residues. CDR1 SGDLS and CDR2 YYNGEE come from the germline V gene. In DNA form, the CDR3 reads TGTGCCAGCAGCGAGGGGGGGCGAGGGAATGAGCAGTTCTTC. It specifies CASSEGGRGNEQFF.

The chain carries TRBV3-1 (or the pseudogene TRBV3-2) and TRBJ1-1; unclear D gene. CDR3 length: 12 residues. Per germline, CDR1 LGHDT and CDR2 YNNKEL (reference sequence). V was cut by 2 bases and J by 10 bases, with 11 bases left in between. CDR3 loop: CASSQLRGRAFF. CDR3 bases: TGTGCCAGCAGCCAACTGAGAGGTCGAGCTTTCTTT.

CDR3 protein: CASSFSTGETQYF. The DNA for the CDR3 is TGTGCCAGCAGCTTTTCTACCGGGGAGACCCAGTACTTC. The J gene is TRBJ2-5, the V gene TRBV7-2; D not certain. In germline, CDR1 is SGHTA, CDR2 FQGNSA. The CDR3 is 13 residues long. V lost 3 bases to trimming and J lost 5 bases, with 10 bases between them.

This clone was observed once. The J gene is TRBJ1-4, the V gene TRBV7-6; D uncertain. Germline loops: CDR1 SGHVS, CDR2 FNYEAQ. Deletions cut 2 bases from V and 8 bases from J, with 9 bases between. The CDR3 extends over 13 amino acids. CDR3: CASSLFVSEKLFF. CDR3 sequence (DNA): TGTGCCAGCAGCTTATTCGTTAGCGAAAAACTGTTTTTT.

The V call is TRBV6-5, the J call TRBJ1-4; TRBD1 agrees at 9 bases. V lost 0 bases, J lost 8 bases, and 1 base stayed unmatched. The CDR3 is made up of 14 amino acids. CDR1 and CDR2 from the germline V gene are MNHEY and SVGAGI. CDR3 amino acids: CASSYSTGGEKLFF. CDR3 sequence (DNA): TGTGCCAGCAGTTACTCGACAGGGGGGGAAAAACTGTTTTTT.

The chain employs TRBV3-1 (or the pseudogene TRBV3-2) and TRBJ2-1; 8 bases match TRBD2. The ends lost 4 bases at V and 9 bases at J; junction bases unmatched: 11. The CDR3 loop spans 15 amino acids. CDR1 is LGHDT and CDR2 is YNNKEL in the germline V gene (reference sequence). The CDR3 spells CASSLTGGPVSEQFF. The CDR3 nucleotides are TGTGCCAGCAGCCTAACGGGGGGGCCTGTGAGTGAGCAGTTCTTC.

The rearrangement joins TRBV28 to TRBJ2-4, with D perhaps TRBD2 (6 bases). Germline CDR1 reads MDHEN; CDR2 reads SYDVKM. Trimming stripped 10 bases from V and 0 bases from J, with 13 bases between. The CDR3 covers 14 residues. The CDR3 spells CATRPGGAKNIQYF. The CDR3 nucleotides read TGTGCCACCAGACCCGGGGGAGCCAAAAACATTCAGTACTTC.

This clone has just a few counts. The chain couples TRBV19 to TRBJ2-6; 11 nucleotides line up with TRBD2. CDR1 and CDR2 from the germline V gene are LNHDA and SQIVND (reference sequence). J was trimmed by 2 bases and V by 5 bases; bases with no gene match: 8. This CDR3 comprises 18 residues. The CDR3 spells CASSPRGSGGAGANVLTF. The CDR3 region has the DNA TGTGCCAGTAGTCCCCGAGGTAGCGGGGGGGCTGGGGCCAACGTCCTGACTTTC.

The rearrangement joins TRBV28 to TRBJ1-2; D ambiguous. V shed 8 bases and J shed 7 bases, with 11 bases lying between them. CDR1 and CDR2 (germline): MDHEN, SYDVKM. The CDR3 loop spans 11 amino acids. In DNA, the CDR3 is TGTGCCAGCTCCGTGAGCCTTGGCTACACCTTC. Its protein is CASSVSLGYTF.

The rearrangement joins TRBV7-9 to TRBJ2-3; D is perhaps TRBD2 (5 bases). V dropped 5 bases and J dropped 1 base, with 16 bases sitting between them. CDR3 size: 16 residues. The germline V gene encodes CDR1 SEHNR and CDR2 FQNEAQ (reference sequence). In nucleotides, the CDR3 is TGTGCCAGCAGCCCACGGGGAGCTATGGGCACAGATACGCAGTATTTT. Protein product: CASSPRGAMGTDTQYF.

This clone has a single count. The chain's CDR3 is CAAKVSGANVLTF. Written as DNA, the CDR3 is TGTGCCGCGAAAGTGTCTGGGGCCAACGTCCTGACTTTC. The chain recombines TRBV6-6 with TRBJ2-6; unclear D gene. Deletions cut 11 bases from V and 1 base from J, with 9 bases between. This CDR3 has 13 amino acids. CDR1 and CDR2 (germline): MNHNY, SVGAGI (reference sequence).

The chain is built from TRBV7-9 and TRBJ1-1; the D gene is possibly TRBD1 (5 bases). Trimming stripped 1 base from V and 6 bases from J, with 15 bases between. The CDR3 runs to 15 residues. From germline, CDR1 is SEHNR and CDR2 FQNEAQ (reference sequence). As DNA, the CDR3 is TGTGCCAGCAGCTTAGTAGATCCAGGGCGGTCTGAAGCTTTCTTT. Its protein product is CASSLVDPGRSEAFF. The whole variable domain, filled in from reference TRBV7-9 and TRBJ1-1, reads DTGVSQNPRHKITKRGQNVTFRCDPISEHNRLYWYRQTLGQGPEFLTYFQNEAQLEKSRLLSDRFSAERPKGSFSTLEIQRTEQGDSAMYLCASSLVDPGRSEAFFGQGTRLTVV.

The chain uses TRBV10-3 and TRBJ2-1; unclear D gene. This CDR3 region has 11 residues. In germline, CDR1 is ENHRY, CDR2 SYGVKD. Trimming shortened V by 6 bases and J by 8 bases, and 8 bases separated the two germline ends. The CDR3 DNA follows: TGTGCCATCAGCGCTCGAGATGAGCAGTTCTTC. Translated, it gives CAISARDEQFF.

DNA for the CDR3: TGTGCCAGCAGATCAGGGGCCACTGAAGCTTTCTTT. Amino acids: CASRSGATEAFF. The chain employs TRBV6-5 and TRBJ1-1, with D possibly matching TRBD1 (6 bases). The V end lost 6 bases, the J end lost 4 bases, and 9 bases lay between the germline ends. CDR1 and CDR2 (germline): MNHEY, SVGAGI. This CDR3 has 12 residues.

V and J are TRBV12-5 and TRBJ2-2, with D possibly being TRBD2 (5 bases). Germline CDR1 reads LGHNT; CDR2 reads FRNRAP. The CDR3 sequence is 13 residues long. Trimming stripped 1 base from V and 9 bases from J, with 9 bases between. CDR3: CASGLDPGRELFF. The CDR3 DNA reads TGTGCTAGTGGTTTGGACCCCGGGAGGGAGCTGTTTTTT. The full variable domain, with the rest looked up from reference TRBV12-5 and TRBJ2-2, is DARVTQTPRHKVTEMGQEVTMRCQPILGHNTVFWYRQTMMQGLELLAYFRNRAPLDDSGMPKDRFSAEMPDATLATLKIQPSEPRDSAVYFCASGLDPGRELFFGEGSRLTVL.